This T cell receptor beta chain came from a study of glioma-infiltrating T cells after dendritic cell vaccination. Study as a whole: The vaccine used monocyte-derived dendritic cells pulsed overnight with autologous tumor lysate.

CDR1 and CDR2 (germline): SGHRS, YFSETQ. The junction had 7 bases not matched to a gene; V was cut back by 4 bases and J by 5 bases. This CDR3 comprises 15 residues. Primers: 60 V beta forward and 13 J beta reverse. TCRdb's copy holds only in-frame clones and misses some; the assay was immunoSEQ multiplex PCR. The sample has 65,000 or so clones, approximately 86% seen once. Overall study findings and caveats: No direct clonality-survival link was found; a diverse polyclonal response may matter.

A note on this clone: The antigen remains undetermined.

Described time point: after dendritic cell vaccination, including at tumor progression/relapse. All glioblastoma patients lacked an isocitrate dehydrogenase mutation. Specimen: blood, collected after dendritic cell vaccination. The chain is built from TRBV5-1 and TRBJ1-1, with 11 bases identical to TRBD1. The TCR originated in a human donor with glioblastoma. This CDR3 reads CASSLDRGRGTEAFF. Written as DNA, the CDR3 is TGCGCCAGCAGCCTGGACAGGGGGCGCGGTACTGAAGCTTTCTTT.